The 17 T cell receptor beta chains listed next were all sequenced from one sample in a study of identical twins. TCRdb analysed the 5' RACE reads with MiXCR anew, one entry per CDR3 protein. The sample has roughly 290,000 distinct CDR3 sequences, 8% to 9.5% seen once; the top ten hold 5.5% to 9%. These records were also assigned to another study, of yellow fever vaccine responses in identical twins.

The material sequenced was CD8+ T cells sorted from blood. The receptors originated from a woman under 30 in good health.

This clonotype was observed a few times. The rearrangement joins TRBV29-1 to TRBJ2-2; D not resolved. There are 15 residues in the CDR3. V gave up 2 bases and J gave up 0 bases, with 10 bases separating them. Germline CDR1 and CDR2: SQVTM and ANQGSEA. In nucleotides, the CDR3 is TGCAGCGTTGAACTCGGGCAGACGAACACCGGGGAGCTGTTTTTT. Protein sequence: CSVELGQTNTGELFF.

This clonotype occurred a few times. The chain joins TRBV4-1 to TRBJ2-1; weak D call: TRBD2 (5 bases). The ends were cut back, 4 bases at V and 0 bases at J, with 10 bases in the middle. The germline CDR1 and CDR2 sequences are MGHRA and YSYEKL. The length of the CDR3 is 15 residues. In nucleotides, the CDR3 is TGCGCCAGCAGCCGAGTAGCGAGCTCCTACAATGAGCAGTTCTTC. It translates to CASSRVASSYNEQFF.

The gene calls are TRBV4-3 and TRBJ2-7; 10 bases match TRBD1. The CDR3 loop spans 17 amino acids. Germline V CDR1 and CDR2: LGHNA, YSLEER. J was trimmed by 3 bases and V by 7 bases; bases with no gene match: 15. The CDR3 sequence is CASTAPPGTGVSYEQYF. CDR3 bases: TGCGCCAGCACCGCTCCACCCGGGACAGGGGTCAGCTACGAGCAGTACTTC.

This clonotype was recorded many times. This sequence joins TRBV15 and TRBJ2-1, with 13 positions matching TRBD2. The CDR3 has 16 residues. The V gene end was trimmed by 4 bases and the J gene end by 3 bases; junction bases not matched to a gene: 3. Germline values: CDR1 LNHNV, CDR2 YYDKDF (reference sequence). CDR3 loop: CATSILAGGVYNEQFF. The CDR3 region has the DNA TGTGCCACCAGCATACTAGCGGGAGGGGTCTACAATGAGCAGTTCTTC. Combining the CDR3 with reference TRBV15 and TRBJ2-1 gives the whole variable domain DAMVIQNPRYQVTQFGKPVTLSCSQTLNHNVMYWYQQKSSQAPKLLFHYYDKDFNNEADTPDNFQSRRPNTSFCFLDIRSPGLGDTAMYLCATSILAGGVYNEQFFGPGTRLTVL.

This clonotype was seen a few times. The rearrangement uses TRBV4-1 and TRBJ2-1, with no clear D. Looked up from germline, CDR1 is MGHRA and CDR2 is YSYEKL. CDR3 length: 14 amino acids. The ends were cut back, 3 bases at V and 4 bases at J, with 10 bases in the middle. CDR3 DNA: TGCGCCAGCAGCCACGTAACCGGTTACAATGAGCAGTTCTTC. Translated: CASSHVTGYNEQFF.

This clonotype has just a few counts. The CDR3 sequence: CASSLAAGISPREQYF. The CDR3 bases are TGTGCCAGCAGCTTAGCGGCAGGGATTTCCCCTCGCGAGCAGTACTTC. V and J are TRBV7-6 and TRBJ2-7, with D maybe TRBD1 (5 bases). The germline V gene encodes CDR1 SGHVS and CDR2 FNYEAQ. The V and J ends lost 0 bases and 6 bases respectively, with 18 bases between them. The CDR3 covers 16 residues.

The chain uses TRBV7-9 and TRBJ2-1; D is possibly TRBD1 or TRBD2 (5 bases each). The CDR3 loop spans 13 amino acids. The germline V gene encodes CDR1 SEHNR and CDR2 FQNEAQ (reference sequence). V lost 10 bases to trimming and J lost 9 bases, with 19 bases between them. DNA of the CDR3: TGTGCCAACCGCGGGTCAGGGCAGGGTGAGCAGTTCTTC. As protein: CANRGSGQGEQFF.

The rearrangement joins TRBV19 to TRBJ1-2; 7 bases map to TRBD1. Germline CDR1 and CDR2: LNHDA and SQIVND (reference sequence). The CDR3 consists of 12 residues. The V and J ends lost 7 bases and 3 bases, in that order; junction bases with no gene match: 2. The CDR3 is CASKRGHYGYTF. The CDR3 DNA is TGTGCCAGTAAAAGGGGGCACTATGGCTACACCTTC.

This clonotype was seen many times. This sequence joins TRBV20-1 and TRBJ1-2; possible D gene TRBD1, 5 bases. V lost 4 bases and J lost 8, with 8 bases in between. Germline V gene sequence: CDR1 DFQATT, CDR2 SNEGSKA (reference sequence). The CDR3 contains 10 residues. DNA of the CDR3: TGCAGTGCTACAGGGCTCGGCTACACCTTC. Protein: CSATGLGYTF.

In this sample, this clonotype turned up a few times. The CDR3 DNA reads as TGCGCCAGCAGCTTGGCCAACCCAGGACAGGGGAACGACTACGAGCAGTACTTC. Translation: CASSLANPGQGNDYEQYF. This chain uses TRBV5-1 with TRBJ2-7; TRBD1 matches at 9 bases. CDR1 and CDR2 (germline): SGHRS, YFSETQ. This CDR3 is built from 18 residues. V was clipped by 0 bases and J by 3 bases; unmatched bases: 13. Full variable domain (outside the CDR3, taken from reference TRBV5-1 and TRBJ2-7): KAGVTQTPRYLIKTRGQQVTLSCSPISGHRSVSWYQQTPGQGLQFLFEYFSETQRNKGNFPGRFSGRQFSNSRSEMNVSTLELGDSALYLCASSLANPGQGNDYEQYFGPGTRLTVT.

The CDR3 bases are TGTGCCAGCAGCTTGGGGTACGGTGGGGGAAATGAGCAGTTCTTC. Encoded protein: CASSLGYGGGNEQFF. The V gene is TRBV7-8, the J gene TRBJ2-1, with D perhaps TRBD1 or TRBD2 (5 bases each). Trimming left V 3 bases short and J 7 bases short, with 16 bases between. The CDR3 totals 15 residues. Germline-derived CDR1 and CDR2 are SGHVS and FQNEAQ.

V gene TRBV7-9 combines with J gene TRBJ2-1; D tentatively fits TRBD1 or TRBD2 (5 bases each). This CDR3 comprises 14 residues. Trimming left V 5 bases short and J 8 bases short, with 16 bases between. The V gene's germline CDR1 is SEHNR and CDR2 FQNEAQ (reference sequence). CDR3 DNA: TGTGCCAGCAGCCCCGGGGCTCTAAGCTATGAGCAGTTCTTC. As protein: CASSPGALSYEQFF. The full variable domain, completed using reference TRBV7-9 and TRBJ2-1, is DTGVSQNPRHKITKRGQNVTFRCDPISEHNRLYWYRQTLGQGPEFLTYFQNEAQLEKSRLLSDRFSAERPKGSFSTLEIQRTEQGDSAMYLCASSPGALSYEQFFGPGTRLTVL.

This clonotype was detected many times. The V gene is TRBV4-3, the J gene TRBJ2-7; 9 nucleotides line up with TRBD1. Looked up from germline, CDR1 is LGHNA and CDR2 is YSLEER. The CDR3 covers 17 residues. The V segment lost 3 bases and the J segment 1 base; nucleotides outside the gene matches: 10. CDR3: CASSQDMLGQGSYEQYF. The CDR3 coding sequence is TGCGCCAGCAGCCAGGACATGTTGGGACAGGGTTCCTACGAGCAGTACTTC.

The genes are TRBV28 and TRBJ2-5; maybe TRBD2 (5 bases). V shed 6 bases and J shed 5 bases, with 16 bases lying between them. Germline CDR1 is MDHEN and CDR2 is SYDVKM. This CDR3 is built from 14 residues. This CDR3 is CASSLPGGGETQYF. DNA of the CDR3: TGTGCCAGCAGCCTTCCGGGCGGCGGGGAGACCCAGTACTTC.

The genes are TRBV24-1 and TRBJ2-1; D possibly corresponds to TRBD2 (6 bases). V was cut by 3 bases and J by 3 bases, with 14 bases left in between. Germline CDR1 KGHDR, CDR2 SFDVKD. The CDR3 extends over 16 amino acids. CDR3: CATSDRGLSLYNEQFF. The CDR3 bases are TGTGCCACCAGTGATCGGGGACTGTCGCTCTACAATGAGCAGTTCTTC.

This clonotype was seen a handful of times. The chain links TRBV20-1 to TRBJ1-3, with D perhaps TRBD1 (5 bases). CDR3 length equals 14 residues. Germline V gives CDR1 DFQATT, CDR2 SNEGSKA (reference sequence). Between the trimmed V and J ends, which lost 0 bases and 5 bases, there was a span of 11 bases. The CDR3 spells CSARERGSRNTIYF. CDR3 nucleotides: TGCAGTGCTAGAGAGCGGGGCAGCCGAAACACCATATATTTT.

This clonotype was counted many times. The chain carries TRBV28 and TRBJ2-7; 7 nucleotides agree with TRBD2. The germline V gene encodes CDR1 MDHEN and CDR2 SYDVKM. V shed 5 bases, J shed 2 bases, and the junction held 6 bases outside the gene matches. This CDR3 has 14 residues. CDR3 bases: TGTGCCAGCAGTCTTAGCGGGTCCGCCTACGAGCAGTACTTC. Translated: CASSLSGSAYEQYF. Full variable domain (remainder filled in from reference TRBV28 and TRBJ2-7): DVKVTQSSRYLVKRTGEKVFLECVQDMDHENMFWYRQDPGLGLRLIYFSYDVKMKEKGDIPEGYSVSREKKERFSLILESASTNQTSMYLCASSLSGSAYEQYFGPGTRLTVT.